This TCR beta chain is from a study of blood T cell repertoires in COVID-19. Study details: PBMCs, B-cell-depleted T cells, or T cells provided the cDNA or gDNA that made up the material.

Some clones are missing from TCRdb's copy, which holds only in-frame ones; the method was immunoSEQ multiplex PCR. The repertoire holds 130,000 or so clones, 83% seen once, with about 6.3% in the top ten. Trimming cost V 5 bases and J 4 bases; bases outside gene matches: 12. Per the germline V gene, CDR1 is SGHTA and CDR2 is FQGNSA. This CDR3 is 16 amino acids long. The chain links TRBV7-2 to TRBJ2-3; 7 nucleotides align to TRBD1. Sequenced input: peripheral blood. This receptor was obtained from a man older than 75 with active or convalescent COVID-19. The DNA for the CDR3 is TGTGCCAGCAGCCCCAAGTCCGCCCAGGGGGCAGATACGCAGTATTTT. Its protein is CASSPKSAQGADTQYF.